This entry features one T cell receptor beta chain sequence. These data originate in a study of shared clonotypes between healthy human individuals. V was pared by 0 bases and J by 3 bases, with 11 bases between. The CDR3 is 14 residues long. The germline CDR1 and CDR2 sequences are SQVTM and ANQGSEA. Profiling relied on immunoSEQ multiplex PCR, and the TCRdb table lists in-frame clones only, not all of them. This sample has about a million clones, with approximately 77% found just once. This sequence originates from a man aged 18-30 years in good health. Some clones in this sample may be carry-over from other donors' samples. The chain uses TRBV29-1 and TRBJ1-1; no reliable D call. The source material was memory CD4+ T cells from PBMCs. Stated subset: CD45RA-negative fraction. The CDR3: CSVEEAGRDTEAFF. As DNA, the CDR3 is TGCAGCGTTGAAGAGGCAGGTAGGGACACTGAAGCTTTCTTT.